The source of this TCR beta chain is a study of blood T cell repertoires in COVID-19. This clone turned up a few times. The CDR3 contains 16 residues. V was cut by 7 bases and J by 6 bases, with 22 bases left in between. Per the germline V gene, CDR1 is SNHLY and CDR2 is FYNNEI. As originally analysed: Quantification of nucleated cells was approximated via reference gene primer amplification. The protocol was immunoSEQ multiplex PCR, while the TCRdb copy is restricted to in-frame clones and leaves out a portion. V, J and clone size are those of that table, while D and trimming were read from the DNA. There are some 160,000 clones in the sample; around 81% occur only once, and roughly a tenth lies in the top ten.

This receptor was obtained from an older man with active or convalescent COVID-19. Sample: peripheral blood. The genes are TRBV2 and TRBJ1-5; maybe TRBD1 (5 bases). The CDR3 is CASTPGWGVEGQPQHF. As DNA, the CDR3 is TGTGCCAGCACCCCCGGATGGGGCGTGGAAGGTCAGCCCCAGCATTTT.